Shown below are 21 T cell receptor beta chains from a single sample sequenced in a study of T cells in pancreatic ductal adenocarcinoma. Selected pancreatic ductal adenocarcinoma patients had undergone surgery without neoadjuvant therapy. Assay: immunoSEQ multiplex PCR; the TCRdb copy retains only in-frame clones and omits some. The sample includes more than 85,000 clones, 90% to 95% seen only once; the top ten take about 3%. Sequenced: PBMCs. The receptors were gathered from a human donor with pancreatic ductal adenocarcinoma.

The V and J genes are TRBV29-1 and TRBJ2-1, with TRBD2 identical over 8 bases. The CDR3 contains 16 residues. Germline lookup yields CDR1 SQVTM and CDR2 ANQGSEA. The V and J ends lost 4 bases and 0 bases, in that order; junction bases with no gene match: 8. The CDR3 sequence is CSVGVAGSSSYNEQFF. CDR3 in DNA: TGCAGCGTTGGAGTAGCGGGATCTAGCTCCTACAATGAGCAGTTCTTC.

The genes are TRBV19 and TRBJ1-1; a possible D gene is TRBD1 (5 bases). This CDR3 has 17 amino acids. Between the trimmed V and J ends, which lost 0 bases and 1 base, there was a span of 15 bases. Germline V gene lookup returns CDR1 LNHDA and CDR2 SQIVND (reference sequence). The CDR3 loop reads CASSIDLGGFANTEAFF. The CDR3 DNA reads as TGTGCCAGTAGTATAGATCTTGGGGGGTTTGCGAACACTGAAGCTTTCTTT.

The V call is TRBV6-5, the J call TRBJ2-7, with 7 nucleotides matching TRBD2. The J segment lost 0 bases and the V segment lost 5 bases, leaving 7 bases of the junction unmatched. This CDR3 is 15 amino acids long. Germline V gene data show CDR1 as MNHEY and CDR2 as SVGAGI. CDR3 bases: TGTGCCAGCAGTCGTACGGGAGGTTTCTCCTACGAGCAGTACTTC. Encoded protein: CASSRTGGFSYEQYF.

The chain is built from TRBV29-1 and TRBJ2-5, with 8 bases lining up with TRBD1. This CDR3 has 13 residues. The germline CDR1 and CDR2 sequences are SQVTM and ANQGSEA. V shed 5 bases and J 5 bases; nucleotides not matched to a gene: 7. CDR3 nucleotides: TGCAGCGTTCAGGACAGGGCGGGGGAGACCCAGTACTTC. It yields the protein CSVQDRAGETQYF.

The chain recombines TRBV6-6 with TRBJ2-2; D may be TRBD1 (5 bases). Per germline, CDR1 MNHNY and CDR2 SVGAGI (reference sequence). CDR3 size: 14 residues. The V end was cut by 2 bases, the J end by 9 bases, with 13 bases between. The CDR3 spells CASSYHPQGRELFF. CDR3 nucleotide sequence: TGTGCCAGCAGTTACCATCCTCAGGGCCGGGAGCTGTTTTTT.

The gene calls are TRBV9 and TRBJ1-4; 9 bases agree with TRBD1. The CDR3 runs 16 residues. CDR1 is SGDLS and CDR2 is YYNGEE in the germline V gene. Trimming at V came to 2 bases and at J to 8 bases, leaving 10 bases not matched to a gene. CDR3 in amino acids: CASSVRGGDREEKLFF. The CDR3, as DNA: TGTGCCAGCAGCGTCCGAGGGGGGGACAGGGAGGAAAAACTGTTTTTT.

The rearrangement links TRBV11-3 to TRBJ2-3; 9 positions agree with TRBD2. The CDR3 sequence is 16 residues long. From germline, CDR1 is SGHNT and CDR2 YENEEA. The V segment lost 5 bases and the J segment 7 bases; nucleotides outside the gene matches: 13. Here the CDR3 DNA reads TGTGCCAGCAGCCTAGCAGGAACTAGCGGGTCGCATACGCAGTATTTT. It is translated as CASSLAGTSGSHTQYF.

Only one count was recorded for this clone. The chain links TRBV19 to TRBJ2-3, with no clear D. CDR3 length: 12 amino acids. Germline V gene data show CDR1 as LNHDA and CDR2 as SQIVND (reference sequence). V was shortened by 6 bases and J by 6 bases, with 10 bases between the two germline ends. The CDR3 here is CASSEVQDTQYF. The CDR3 DNA is TGTGCCAGTAGCGAGGTTCAGGATACGCAGTATTTT.

This chain uses TRBV7-2 with TRBJ1-5; 8 bases map to TRBD1. After removal of 5 bases from V and 6 bases from J, the junction contained 9 bases not matched to a gene. This CDR3 comprises 15 residues. CDR1 is SGHTA, CDR2 FQGNSA, per germline. CDR3 loop: CASSLGQGGTQPQHF. The CDR3 DNA follows: TGTGCCAGCAGCCTCGGACAGGGTGGGACTCAGCCCCAGCATTTT.

The CDR3 bases are TGTGCCTGGAGGGGCCCTTACACCGGGGAGCTGTTTTTT. This gives the protein CAWRGPYTGELFF. The rearrangement uses TRBV30 and TRBJ2-2; no definite D call. V was clipped by 3 bases and J by 3 bases, with 8 bases between them. CDR1 is GTSNPN and CDR2 is SVGIG in the germline V gene (reference sequence). This CDR3 has 13 amino acids.

The J gene is TRBJ1-2, the V gene TRBV6-1, with D hard to call. Germline V gene sequence: CDR1 MNHNS, CDR2 SASEGT. The length of the CDR3 is 14 residues. V was cut by 6 bases and J by 8 bases, with 19 bases left in between. CDR3 bases: TGTGCCAGCAGGACGGTCAGCGCCCTCGAGGGCTACACCTTC. It translates to CASRTVSALEGYTF.

The genes are TRBV5-1 and TRBJ2-5; D is undetermined. Germline CDR1 is SGHRS and CDR2 is YFSETQ. This CDR3 contains 13 residues. Trimming stripped 2 bases from V and 0 bases from J, with 5 bases between. The chain's CDR3 is CASSLLYQETQYF. The CDR3, as DNA: TGCGCCAGCAGCTTACTGTACCAAGAGACCCAGTACTTC.

The V and J genes are TRBV5-1 and TRBJ1-1, with 10 bases aligning to TRBD1. The ends lost 5 bases at V and 3 bases at J; junction bases unmatched: 16. CDR1 and CDR2 from the germline V gene are SGHRS and YFSETQ. The CDR3 has 18 residues. The CDR3 here is CASSADRGRSYSDTEAFF. CDR3 bases: TGCGCCAGCAGTGCCGACAGGGGGCGAAGTTATTCGGACACTGAAGCTTTCTTT.

The chain employs TRBV15 and TRBJ2-7; TRBD2 aligns across 8 bases. Germline V lookup: CDR1 LNHNV, CDR2 YYDKDF (reference sequence). The CDR3 has 16 residues. Trimming took 1 base from V and 2 from J; bases not matched to a gene: 7. The CDR3 is CATSRGTSGSPYEQYF. CDR3 DNA: TGTGCCACCAGCAGAGGAACAAGCGGGAGTCCCTACGAGCAGTACTTC.

The CDR3 sequence: CASSRYRESYNEQFF. The CDR3 region has the DNA TGTGCCAGCAGTCGTTACAGGGAATCATACAATGAGCAGTTCTTC. This chain connects TRBV28 to TRBJ2-1; D perhaps matches TRBD1 (6 bases). With 5 bases removed from V and 4 bases from J, the gap between germline ends came to 15 bases. The CDR3 extends over 15 amino acids. Per germline, CDR1 MDHEN and CDR2 SYDVKM.

This chain links TRBV29-1 with TRBJ2-1; D perhaps matches TRBD2 (6 bases). With 7 bases removed from V and 7 bases from J, the gap between germline ends came to 14 bases. In germline, CDR1 is SQVTM, CDR2 ANQGSEA. This CDR3 region has 12 residues. As DNA, the CDR3 is TGCAGCGGGCTAGCGACCGCAAATGAGCAGTTCTTC. This translates into CSGLATANEQFF.

This chain links TRBV28 with TRBJ1-4; D gene uncertain. V was cut by 6 bases and J by 8 bases, with 4 bases left in between. Germline V gene data show CDR1 as MDHEN and CDR2 as SYDVKM. CDR3 length: 10 amino acids. The CDR3 loop reads CASSGEKLFF. CDR3 bases: TGTGCCAGCAGCGGGGAAAAACTGTTTTTT.

The chain combines TRBV30 with TRBJ2-7, with TRBD1 identical over 8 bases. The V segment lost 1 base and the J segment 6 bases; nucleotides outside the gene matches: 2. The CDR3 is made up of 12 amino acids. Germline V gene data show CDR1 as GTSNPN and CDR2 as SVGIG (reference sequence). The DNA for the CDR3 is TGTGCCTGGAGTGCGACAGGGGTCGAGCAGTACTTC. As protein: CAWSATGVEQYF. The full variable domain, with the rest looked up from reference TRBV30 and TRBJ2-7, is SQTIHQWPATLVQPVGSPLSLECTVEGTSNPNLYWYRQAAGRGLQLLFYSVGIGQISSEVPQNLSASRPQDRQFILSSKKLLLSDSGFYLCAWSATGVEQYFGPGTRLTVT.

The chain couples TRBV30 to TRBJ1-2; D perhaps matches TRBD1 (5 bases). Germline CDR1 GTSNPN, CDR2 SVGIG (reference sequence). Trimming stripped 0 bases from V and 6 bases from J, with 11 bases between. The CDR3 extends over 13 amino acids. The CDR3 loop is CAWSVLPGNGYTF. CDR3 nucleotide sequence: TGTGCCTGGAGTGTATTGCCAGGGAATGGCTACACCTTC.

For the CDR3, the DNA is TGTGCCAGCTCTCGAGATACCTACGAGCAGTACTTC. It translates to CASSRDTYEQYF. The gene calls are TRBV6-1 and TRBJ2-7, with D unresolved. Trimming removed 8 bases at V and 2 bases at J, with 10 bases between. The CDR3 consists of 12 residues. Germline V gene sequence: CDR1 MNHNS, CDR2 SASEGT.

The genes are TRBV28 and TRBJ2-7; TRBD1 matches 9 bases. Germline CDR1 MDHEN, CDR2 SYDVKM. V dropped 5 bases and J dropped 3; count of bases not matched to a gene: 2. This CDR3 has 13 amino acids. CDR3 in DNA: TGTGCCAGCAGTATGGACAGGGGCTACGAGCAGTACTTC. Translating gives CASSMDRGYEQYF. The whole variable domain, filled in from reference TRBV28 and TRBJ2-7, reads DVKVTQSSRYLVKRTGEKVFLECVQDMDHENMFWYRQDPGLGLRLIYFSYDVKMKEKGDIPEGYSVSREKKERFSLILESASTNQTSMYLCASSMDRGYEQYFGPGTRLTVT.